This T cell receptor (beta chain) appears in the sequencing data of a study of blood T cell repertoires in COVID-19. Study background: Donors in the United States, Italy and Spain gave samples during acute or convalescent COVID-19. PBMCs, B-cell-depleted T cells, or T cells were the source of the cDNA or gDNA that made up the material.

One Seattle source followed patients from active infection through their disease course. From germline, CDR1 is MNHEY and CDR2 SVGEGT. J gave up 7 bases and V 2 bases, and 16 bases lay outside the gene matches. The CDR3 is 19 residues long. TCRdb's copy holds only in-frame clones and misses some; the assay was immunoSEQ multiplex PCR. Found here are roughly 180,000 clones, less than 85% of them singletons; the top ten hold approximately 7.7%. This clonotype originated in a woman aged 60 to 75 with COVID-19, enrolled during active disease. The V and J genes are TRBV6-2 or TRBV6-3 and TRBJ1-6; 8 bases fit TRBD1. Material for sequencing was peripheral blood. The CDR3 bases are TGTGCCAGCAGTTACCAAACTGTGACAGGGGTCCGGATGAATTCACCCCTCCACTTT. It specifies CASSYQTVTGVRMNSPLHF.